Listed here are 24 T cell receptor beta chains from one sample, sequenced in a study of blood T cell repertoires in COVID-19 (dated by TCRdb to about 2020). Receptor libraries were prepared by the immunoSEQ multiplex PCR assay. Entries here come from immuneACCESS through TCRdb and include only in-frame sequences with V and J called. Some clones fail to appear in such tables; in the studies checked, an unresolved V gene covers under half of the shortfall, and the cause of the remainder is unknown. In this sample the table shows a few hundred thousand clones, 80% to 85% of which occur a single time. The ten most abundant clones make up about 3.4% of the sample. The specimen was PBMCs or T cells enriched from blood (not recorded which). Source of these receptors: a man in his fifties who had recovered from COVID-19.

The J gene is TRBJ2-3, the V gene TRBV5-1; 9 nucleotides agree with TRBD1. CDR1 SGHRS and CDR2 YFSETQ come from the germline V gene. After removal of 0 bases from V and 6 bases from J, the junction contained 8 bases not matched to a gene. CDR3 length: 16 residues. The CDR3 nucleotides are TGCGCCAGCAGCTTGGGAATTACAGGGGGCAGGGATACGCAGTATTTT. Translating it yields CASSLGITGGRDTQYF.

The gene calls are TRBV5-1 and TRBJ2-3, with a tentative D call TRBD1 (8 bases). Germline CDR1 SGHRS, CDR2 YFSETQ. The CDR3 runs to 16 residues. The ends were cut back, 3 bases at V and 4 bases at J, with 18 bases in the middle. CDR3 sequence: CASSWGGDRRSDTQYF. CDR3 coding DNA: TGCGCCAGCAGCTGGGGAGGGGACAGGAGGTCAGATACGCAGTATTTT.

This chain joins TRBV19 and TRBJ1-1, with a weak D call TRBD1 (5 bases). The germline V gene has CDR1 LNHDA and CDR2 SQIVND (reference sequence). Deletions cut 7 bases from V and 5 bases from J, with 14 bases between. CDR3 length: 13 amino acids. The CDR3, as DNA: TGTGCCAGTAAGCTTCAGGGCCCAACTGAAGCTTTCTTT. Its translation: CASKLQGPTEAFF. The variable domain in full, completed from reference TRBV19 and TRBJ1-1, reads DGGITQSPKYLFRKEGQNVTLSCEQNLNHDAMYWYRQDPGQGLRLIYYSQIVNDFQKGDIAEGYSVSREKKESFPLTVTSAQKNPTAFYLCASKLQGPTEAFFGQGTRLTVV.

The V call is TRBV7-2, the J call TRBJ2-3; 8 positions match TRBD2. The CDR3 contains 16 residues. V lost 0 bases to trimming and J lost 4 bases; unmatched junction nucleotides: 6. Germline loops: CDR1 SGHTA, CDR2 FQGNSA. The CDR3 coding sequence is TGTGCCAGCAGCTTAGCGCTTGCGGGAGGCCCAGATACGCAGTATTTT. This encodes CASSLALAGGPDTQYF.

The chain recombines TRBV4-3 with TRBJ1-6; 10 nucleotides match TRBD1. This CDR3 is built from 17 residues. CDR1 is LGHNA, CDR2 YSLEER, per germline. J was trimmed by 7 bases and V by 3 bases; bases with no gene match: 9. In nucleotides, the CDR3 is TGCGCCAGCAGCCAGGGAAAAGACAGGGGGCGAAATTCACCCCTCCACTTT. This sequence encodes CASSQGKDRGRNSPLHF.

V and J are TRBV27 and TRBJ1-5; D not resolved. Trimming shortened V by 3 bases and J by 9 bases, and 12 bases separated the two germline ends. CDR3 length: 13 residues. Germline assignment: CDR1 MNHEY and CDR2 SMNVEV (reference sequence). CDR3 bases: TGTGCCAGCAGTTTTACAGCCCCTGGGCCCCAGCATTTT. This gives the protein CASSFTAPGPQHF.

The chain couples TRBV9 to TRBJ2-2, with D possibly being TRBD1 (6 bases). Trimming cost V 5 bases and J 1 base, with 12 bases left between them. Germline loops: CDR1 SGDLS, CDR2 YYNGEE. This CDR3 is 15 amino acids long. The CDR3 sequence: CASRETGLNTGELFF. CDR3 nucleotide sequence: TGTGCCAGCAGAGAAACAGGGTTGAACACCGGGGAGCTGTTTTTT.

This chain connects TRBV18 to TRBJ1-1; TRBD1 might be the D (6 bases). Per the germline V gene, CDR1 is KGHSH and CDR2 is LQKENI. Between the trimmed V and J ends, which lost 5 bases and 5 bases, there was a span of 12 bases. The CDR3 length is 13 residues. CDR3 sequence reads: CASSVQQGTEAFF. In DNA form, the CDR3 reads TGTGCCAGCTCAGTCCAACAGGGAACTGAAGCTTTCTTT.

The V and J genes are TRBV4-3 and TRBJ1-2; no firm D call. In germline, CDR1 is LGHNA, CDR2 YSLEER. Trimming removed 6 bases at V and 2 bases at J, with 19 bases between. CDR3 length: 16 residues. The CDR3 sequence is CASSREVFWSNYGYTF. DNA of the CDR3: TGCGCCAGCAGTCGCGAGGTTTTTTGGTCAAACTATGGCTACACCTTC.

This chain connects TRBV19 to TRBJ2-2; 10 bases map to TRBD1. The CDR3 is made up of 15 amino acids. V trimming: 5 bases; J trimming: 5 bases; junction bases outside the gene matches: 5. Germline-derived CDR1 and CDR2 are LNHDA and SQIVND (reference sequence). CDR3 nucleotides: TGTGCCAGTAGTGCGAGGACAGGGGGGACCGGGGAGCTGTTTTTT. Translating it yields CASSARTGGTGELFF.

The chain is built from TRBV5-1 and TRBJ1-2; 9 bases line up with TRBD1. The CDR3 extends over 15 amino acids. Trimming took 0 bases from V and 3 from J; bases not matched to a gene: 3. Germline CDR1 is SGHRS and CDR2 is YFSETQ. CDR3 in DNA: TGCGCCAGCAGCTTGGAGGGACAGGGTGACTATGGCTACACCTTC. This translates into CASSLEGQGDYGYTF.

The CDR3 coding sequence is TGCGCCAGCAGCCCCGGACAGCCCTATAATGAAAAACTGTTTTTT. Amino acids: CASSPGQPYNEKLFF. V and J are TRBV4-1 and TRBJ1-4, with D possibly being TRBD1 (6 bases). CDR1 and CDR2 from the germline V gene are MGHRA and YSYEKL. The ends were cut back, 4 bases at V and 4 bases at J, with 13 bases in the middle. The CDR3 is made up of 15 amino acids.

J is TRBJ1-5 and V is TRBV5-4; D unclear. Looked up from germline, CDR1 is SGHNT and CDR2 is YYREEE (reference sequence). This CDR3 region has 13 residues. The V end lost 3 bases, the J end lost 7 bases, and 11 bases lay between the germline ends. In nucleotides, the CDR3 is TGTGCCAGCAGCTGGGCCGGGGAACAGCCCCAGCATTTT. Encoded protein: CASSWAGEQPQHF.

This clone was observed a single time. This sequence joins TRBV3-1 (or the pseudogene TRBV3-2) and TRBJ1-5, with D perhaps TRBD1 (5 bases). The CDR3 is 19 amino acids. V was trimmed by 5 bases and J by 0 bases, leaving 23 bases between them. Germline CDR1 LGHDT, CDR2 YNNKEL (reference sequence). CDR3 sequence reads: CASSSSKSGPGYSNQPQHF. The CDR3 nucleotides are TGTGCCAGCAGCAGTTCCAAGTCAGGGCCCGGGTATAGCAATCAGCCCCAGCATTTT.

The V gene is TRBV3-1 (or the pseudogene TRBV3-2), the J gene TRBJ2-7; 8 bases are a match to TRBD2. Germline V gene lookup returns CDR1 LGHDT and CDR2 YNNKEL (reference sequence). Trimming took 10 bases from V and 1 from J; bases not matched to a gene: 6. The CDR3 has 13 amino acids. The CDR3 is CATTLAGSYEQYF. Here the CDR3 DNA reads TGTGCCACCACCTTAGCGGGGTCCTACGAGCAGTACTTC.

This clone has just one count. This chain connects TRBV10-3 to TRBJ2-3; TRBD2 agrees at 9 bases. With 6 bases clipped from V and 3 bases from J, the junction kept 10 bases outside the gene matches. Germline values: CDR1 ENHRY, CDR2 SYGVKD. The CDR3 is 16 residues long. The CDR3, as DNA: TGTGCCATCAGCGCTTCAGGGGCGGGAGGGACAGATACGCAGTATTTT. Translation gives CAISASGAGGTDTQYF.

The rearrangement uses TRBV7-9 and TRBJ1-6; the match to TRBD1 covers 7 bases. The CDR3 is 16 amino acids. Trimming at V came to 4 bases and at J to 8 bases, leaving 11 bases not matched to a gene. The germline V gene has CDR1 SEHNR and CDR2 FQNEAQ (reference sequence). The CDR3, as DNA: TGTGCCAGCAGCTCAACTAGGGGGGACAGAGATTCACCCCTCCACTTT. Protein: CASSSTRGDRDSPLHF.

V is TRBV5-8 and J is TRBJ1-1, with no clear D. This CDR3 has 15 residues. CDR1 is SGHTS, CDR2 YDEGEE, per germline. V lost 2 bases and J lost 0, with 11 bases in between. The DNA for the CDR3 is TGTGCCAGCAGCTTACTAATCGGGATGAACACTGAAGCTTTCTTT. It specifies CASSLLIGMNTEAFF.

In the case of this clone: In the same sample, other DNA sequences code for this CDR3. The chain carries TRBV7-3 and TRBJ2-3; 10 bases are a match to TRBD2. Germline-derived CDR1 and CDR2 are SGHTA and FQGTGA. CDR3 size: 15 residues. V lost 5 bases to trimming and J lost 3 bases; unmatched junction nucleotides: 5. The CDR3 reads CASSQAGGSTDTQYF. The CDR3, as DNA: TGTGCCAGCAGCCAAGCGGGGGGGTCGACAGATACGCAGTATTTT.

The chain carries TRBV7-9 and TRBJ2-7; D gene ambiguous. V gave up 1 base and J gave up 5 bases, with 15 bases separating them. The V gene's germline CDR1 is SEHNR and CDR2 FQNEAQ (reference sequence). The CDR3 is 15 amino acids. CDR3 amino acids: CASSLGDLGWDEQYF. DNA for the CDR3: TGTGCCAGCAGCTTAGGCGACCTGGGCTGGGACGAGCAGTACTTC.

The rearrangement joins TRBV15 to TRBJ2-2, with TRBD1 identical over 7 bases. With 1 base clipped from V and 0 bases from J, the junction kept 2 bases outside the gene matches. Germline-derived CDR1 and CDR2 are LNHNV and YYDKDF (reference sequence). The CDR3 is 16 residues long. CDR3 sequence reads: CATSRGDRANTGELFF. The CDR3 bases are TGTGCCACCAGCAGAGGGGACAGAGCGAACACCGGGGAGCTGTTTTTT. Using reference TRBV15 and TRBJ2-2 for the parts outside the CDR3, the full variable domain is DAMVIQNPRYQVTQFGKPVTLSCSQTLNHNVMYWYQQKSSQAPKLLFHYYDKDFNNEADTPDNFQSRRPNTSFCFLDIRSPGLGDTAMYLCATSRGDRANTGELFFGEGSRLTVL.

This rearrangement joins TRBV5-1 to TRBJ2-1; TRBD2 matches at 13 bases. CDR1 is SGHRS, CDR2 YFSETQ, per germline. The CDR3 runs 14 residues. V lost 4 bases and J lost 9; bases outside the gene matches: 4. The CDR3 loop reads CASSPRLAGGEQFF. The CDR3 region has the DNA TGCGCCAGCAGCCCGCGACTAGCGGGAGGTGAGCAGTTCTTC.

The rearrangement links TRBV12-5 to TRBJ2-1; D remains unclear. V shed 1 base and J shed 8 bases, with 9 bases lying between them. This CDR3 has 13 amino acids. The germline V gene has CDR1 LGHNT and CDR2 FRNRAP. The CDR3 region has the DNA TGTGCTAGTGGTTTGGACAGTGCCCATGAGCAGTTCTTC. Residues: CASGLDSAHEQFF.

The V call is TRBV14, the J call TRBJ1-2; perhaps TRBD1 as D (6 bases). Germline assignment: CDR1 SGHDN and CDR2 FVKESK. The CDR3 runs to 14 residues. The germline V and J ends were trimmed by 0 bases and 7 bases, with 12 bases remaining between them. The CDR3 DNA reads as TGTGCCAGCAGCCAAGACAGGGGTTTGGGTGGCTACACCTTC. Protein sequence: CASSQDRGLGGYTF.